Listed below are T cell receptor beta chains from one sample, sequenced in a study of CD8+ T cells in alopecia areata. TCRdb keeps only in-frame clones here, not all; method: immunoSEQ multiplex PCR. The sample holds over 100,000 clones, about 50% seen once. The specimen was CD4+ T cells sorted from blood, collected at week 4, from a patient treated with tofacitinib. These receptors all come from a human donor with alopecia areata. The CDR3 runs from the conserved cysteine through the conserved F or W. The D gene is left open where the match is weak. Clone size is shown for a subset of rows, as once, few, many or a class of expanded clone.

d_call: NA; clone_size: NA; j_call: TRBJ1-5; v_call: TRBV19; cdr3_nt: TGTGCCAGTAGTGCCTTTTATCAGCCCCAGCATTTT; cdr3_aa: CASSAFYQPQHF
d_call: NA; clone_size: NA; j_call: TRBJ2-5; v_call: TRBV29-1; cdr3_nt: TGCAGCGTTCTGGGGGAGACCCAGTACTTC; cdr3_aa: CSVLGETQYF
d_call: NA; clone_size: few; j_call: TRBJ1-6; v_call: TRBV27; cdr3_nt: TGTGCCAGCAGTTTCCTTTCCGCGGGAGGGAATTCACCCCTCCACTTT; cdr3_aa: CASSFLSAGGNSPLHF
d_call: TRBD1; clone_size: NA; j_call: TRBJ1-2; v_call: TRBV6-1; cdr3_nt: TGTGCCAGCAGTGATGCCGGACTCACAGGGGTGTACGGCTACACCTTC; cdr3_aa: CASSDAGLTGVYGYTF
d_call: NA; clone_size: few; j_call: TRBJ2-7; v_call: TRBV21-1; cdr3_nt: TGTGCCAGCAGCAGAGCCAGGACCTACGAGCAGTACTTC; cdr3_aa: CASSRARTYEQYF
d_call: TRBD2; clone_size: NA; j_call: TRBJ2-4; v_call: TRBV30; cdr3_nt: TGTGCCTGGGCCCTAGCGGGAGGATCGGCCAAAAACATTCAGTACTTC; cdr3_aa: CAWALAGGSAKNIQYF
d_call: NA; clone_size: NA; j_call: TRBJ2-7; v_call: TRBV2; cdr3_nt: TGTGCCAGCAGAGACAGTTCCTACGAGCAGTACTTC; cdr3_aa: CASRDSSYEQYF
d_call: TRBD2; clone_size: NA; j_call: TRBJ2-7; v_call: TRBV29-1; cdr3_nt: TGCAGCGTTGCGATACTAGCGGGGGGGCGGCACGAGCAGTACTTC; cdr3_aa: CSVAILAGGRHEQYF
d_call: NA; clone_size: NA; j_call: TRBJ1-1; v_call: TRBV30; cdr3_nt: TGTGCGGGGAAAACCAACACTGAAGCTTTCTTT; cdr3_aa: CAGKTNTEAFF
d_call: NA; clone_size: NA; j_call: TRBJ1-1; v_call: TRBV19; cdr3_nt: TGTGCCTGTTCGACTCTTATGAACACTGAAGCTTTCTTT; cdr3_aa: CACSTLMNTEAFF
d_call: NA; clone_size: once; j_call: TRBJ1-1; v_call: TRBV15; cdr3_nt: TGTGCCACCAGCAGAGATCGGGGAGGGAATACTGAAGCTTTCTTT; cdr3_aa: CATSRDRGGNTEAFF
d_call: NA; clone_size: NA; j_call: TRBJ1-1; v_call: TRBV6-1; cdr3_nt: TGTGCCAGCAGTGAAAGACAGAACACTGAAGCTTTCTTT; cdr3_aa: CASSERQNTEAFF
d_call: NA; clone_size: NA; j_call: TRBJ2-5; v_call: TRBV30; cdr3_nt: TGTGCCTGGAGTGTCGGCGGCCAAGAGACCCAGTACTTC; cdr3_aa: CAWSVGGQETQYF
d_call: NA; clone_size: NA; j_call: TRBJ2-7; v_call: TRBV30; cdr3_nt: TGTGCCTGGGATAAACACTACGAGCAGTACTTC; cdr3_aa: CAWDKHYEQYF
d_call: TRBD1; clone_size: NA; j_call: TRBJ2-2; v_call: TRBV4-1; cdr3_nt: TGCGCCAGCAGCCCCCCCGGGACAGGGGTTGGGACCGGGGAGCTGTTTTTT; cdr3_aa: CASSPPGTGVGTGELFF